This T cell receptor (beta chain) was recovered during a study of cytomegalovirus exposure and HLA in healthy donors. It was with 60 Vbeta and 13 Jbeta primers that the PCR ran. Repertoires were generated with immunoSEQ multiplex PCR, while TCRdb's copy carries only in-frame clones and drops some. This table holds roughly 160,000 clones, around four fifths found once. Study observations and caveats: It was confirmed in vitro that a few of the CMV-associated chains were specific for CMV antigens.

A remark on this clone: Antigen: not known.

Trimming removed 5 bases at V and 1 base at J, with 9 bases between. The CDR3 length is 13 residues. CDR1 and CDR2 (germline): SGHTA, FQGNSA. V usage is TRBV7-2 and J usage is TRBJ2-7; possibly TRBD1 for D (5 bases). Source material: PBMCs. The sequence derives from a woman in her 50s in good health and CMV-seronegative. CDR3 sequence (DNA): TGTGCCAGCAGCCCAGGGCCGTCCTACGAGCAGTACTTC. Protein sequence: CASSPGPSYEQYF.